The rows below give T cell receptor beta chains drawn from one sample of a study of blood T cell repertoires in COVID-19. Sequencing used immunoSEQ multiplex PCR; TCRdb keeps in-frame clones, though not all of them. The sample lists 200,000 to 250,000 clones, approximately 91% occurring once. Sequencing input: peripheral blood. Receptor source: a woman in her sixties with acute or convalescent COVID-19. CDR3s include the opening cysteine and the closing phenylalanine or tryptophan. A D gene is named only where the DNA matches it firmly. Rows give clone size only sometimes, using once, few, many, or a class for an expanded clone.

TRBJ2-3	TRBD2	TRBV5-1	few	CASSLRGTSGRGSRTDTQYF	TGCGCCAGCAGCTTACGTGGGACTAGCGGGAGAGGGTCGAGGACAGATACGCAGTATTTT
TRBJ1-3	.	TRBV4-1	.	CASSQVFGSSSGNTIYF	TGCGCCAGCAGCCAAGTCTTCGGGTCAAGCTCTGGAAACACCATATATTTT
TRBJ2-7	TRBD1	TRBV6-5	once	CASSYRWMGQGWKQYF	TGTGCCAGCAGTTACCGCTGGATGGGACAGGGCTGGAAGCAGTACTTC
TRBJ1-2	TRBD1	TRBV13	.	CASSSRRQGGGGYTF	TGTGCCAGCAGCTCTAGGAGACAGGGAGGTGGGGGCTACACCTTC
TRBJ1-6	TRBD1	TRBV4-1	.	CASSQTLTGGQSPLHF	TGCGCCAGCAGCCAGACCCTGACAGGGGGCCAGTCACCCCTCCACTTT
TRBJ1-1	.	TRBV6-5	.	CASSYGRVWGEAFF	TGTGCCAGCAGTTACGGGAGGGTCTGGGGTGAAGCTTTCTTT
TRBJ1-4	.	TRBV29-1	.	CSVVGSNEKLFF	TGCAGCGTCGTCGGGAGTAATGAAAAACTGTTTTTT
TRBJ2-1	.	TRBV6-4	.	CASSPRTDSAEQFF	TGTGCCAGCAGTCCCAGGACTGACTCCGCTGAGCAGTTCTTC
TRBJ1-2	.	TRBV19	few	CASSNSGTDGYTF	TGTGCCAGTAGTAATTCGGGTACGGATGGCTACACCTTC
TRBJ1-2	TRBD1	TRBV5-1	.	CASSVGTGAYYGYTF	TGCGCCAGCTCGGTCGGGACAGGGGCGTACTATGGCTACACCTTC